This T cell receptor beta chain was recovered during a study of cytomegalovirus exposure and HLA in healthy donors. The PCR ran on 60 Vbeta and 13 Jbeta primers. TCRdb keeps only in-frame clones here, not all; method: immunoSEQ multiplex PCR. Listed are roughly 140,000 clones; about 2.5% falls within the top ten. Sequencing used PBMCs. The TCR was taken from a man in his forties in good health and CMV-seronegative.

CDR3 nucleotide sequence: TGTGCCAGCAGTCCCCTAAGCAGCAATCAGCCCCAGCATTTT. It is translated as CASSPLSSNQPQHF. The chain links TRBV6-5 to TRBJ1-5; unclear D gene. CDR3 size: 14 residues. Germline CDR1 reads MNHEY; CDR2 reads SVGAGI. V was clipped by 5 bases and J by 1 base, with 9 bases between them.